The 29 T cell receptor beta chains below come from one sample, sequenced in a study of blood T cells in healthy people across ages. The use of a sample-barcoded 5' primer and a J-beta primer mix characterized a second PCR of 7 to 11 cycles. TCRdb itself ran the 5' RACE reads through MiXCR, one entry per CDR3 protein. The sample comprises 910,000 or so distinct CDR3 sequences, just over 50% of which are singletons, and 20% to 25% rests with the top ten. Sequenced: blood. These receptors originate from a woman aged 60-70 years in good health.

There are a few counts of this clonotype. The chain recombines TRBV5-1 with TRBJ2-1, with D possibly being TRBD2 (6 bases). The V end was cut by 0 bases, the J end by 7 bases, with 8 bases between. There are 13 residues in the CDR3. Per the germline V gene, CDR1 is SGHRS and CDR2 is YFSETQ. CDR3 in amino acids: CASSLDGGNEQFF. The CDR3 DNA reads TGCGCCAGCAGCTTGGACGGAGGGAATGAGCAGTTCTTC.

CDR3 DNA: TGTGCCAGCAGCTTAGCCCGGACAGCCTTCAATCAGCCCCAGCATTTT. Translated, it gives CASSLARTAFNQPQHF. V gene TRBV7-8 combines with J gene TRBJ1-5, with D maybe TRBD1 (6 bases). The CDR3 spans 16 residues. Germline lookup yields CDR1 SGHVS and CDR2 FQNEAQ. V dropped 0 bases and J dropped 3 bases, with 12 bases sitting between them.

The count of this clonotype is one. The rearrangement links TRBV28 to TRBJ1-2; possible D gene TRBD1, 5 bases. The V end was cut by 5 bases, the J end by 6 bases, with 10 bases between. Germline CDR1 MDHEN, CDR2 SYDVKM. This CDR3 contains 12 residues. The chain's CDR3 is CASSQGKHGYTF. The CDR3 DNA sequence: TGTGCCAGCAGTCAGGGCAAACATGGCTACACCTTC.

The V gene is TRBV20-1, the J gene TRBJ2-1; 13 bases map to TRBD2. The J segment lost 9 bases and the V segment lost 1 base, leaving 6 bases of the junction unmatched. This CDR3 is built from 15 residues. The germline gives CDR1 DFQATT, CDR2 SNEGSKA (reference sequence). In nucleotides, the CDR3 is TGCAGTGCTAGAGGCAGGAGACTAGCGGGAGGTGAGCAGTTCTTC. It yields the protein CSARGRRLAGGEQFF.

This chain uses TRBV11-1 with TRBJ1-4; D is ambiguous. The CDR3 contains 16 residues. V lost 5 bases and J 0 bases, leaving 13 bases between the germline ends. CDR1 SGHAT and CDR2 FQDESV come from the germline V gene (reference sequence). DNA of the CDR3: TGTGCCAGCAGCCCGTCCGACGGTGCAACTAATGAAAAACTGTTTTTT. Protein product: CASSPSDGATNEKLFF. The variable domain in full, completed from reference TRBV11-1 and TRBJ1-4, reads EAEVAQSPRYKITEKSQAVAFWCDPISGHATLYWYRQILGQGPELLVQFQDESVVDDSQLPKDRFSAERLKGVDSTLKIQPAELGDSAMYLCASSPSDGATNEKLFFGSGTQLSVL.

This sequence joins TRBV20-1 and TRBJ2-7; 7 nucleotides agree with TRBD2. This CDR3 spans 13 amino acids. Germline CDR1 reads DFQATT; CDR2 reads SNEGSKA (reference sequence). V was clipped by 3 bases and J by 5 bases; unmatched bases: 7. The CDR3 is CSARGTIFDEQYF. CDR3 DNA: TGCAGTGCTAGGGGGACTATTTTCGACGAGCAGTACTTC.

The chain is built from TRBV4-1 and TRBJ2-5, with D perhaps given as TRBD1 or TRBD2 (5 bases each). V dropped 7 bases and J dropped 3 bases, with 18 bases sitting between them. This CDR3 is built from 15 residues. The germline gives CDR1 MGHRA, CDR2 YSYEKL. CDR3 sequence reads: CASTHSGTEKETQYF. DNA of the CDR3: TGCGCCAGCACCCACTCCGGGACGGAGAAAGAGACCCAGTACTTC.

The rearrangement uses TRBV6-2 or TRBV6-3 and TRBJ2-7; D may be TRBD2 (5 bases). Trimming removed 2 bases at V and 1 base at J, with 15 bases between. CDR1 and CDR2 from the germline V gene are MNHEY and SVGEGT. CDR3 length: 16 residues. The CDR3 sequence is CASSYGLPIPSYEQYF. CDR3 nucleotides: TGTGCCAGCAGTTACGGACTGCCCATACCGTCCTACGAGCAGTACTTC.

V is TRBV5-4 and J is TRBJ2-5, with 10 bases identical to TRBD2. The V gene's germline CDR1 is SGHNT and CDR2 YYREEE (reference sequence). This CDR3 is built from 14 residues. Germline trimming cut 3 bases from V and 11 bases from J; bases unmatched to any gene: 10. As DNA, the CDR3 is TGTGCCAGCAGCTGGCTAGCGGGAGTGGGGGAGCAGTACTTC. Amino acids: CASSWLAGVGEQYF.

The chain is built from TRBV6-1 and TRBJ1-4; D may be TRBD1 (6 bases). Germline V gene data show CDR1 as MNHNS and CDR2 as SASEGT. The CDR3 has 13 residues. The germline V and J ends were trimmed by 4 bases and 6 bases, with 9 bases remaining between them. CDR3 protein: CASSVDSDEKLFF. CDR3 DNA sequence: TGTGCCAGCAGTGTGGACAGCGATGAAAAACTGTTTTTT.

This clonotype appeared a few times. This chain connects TRBV3-1 to TRBJ2-3; 8 positions agree with TRBD2. The length of the CDR3 is 15 residues. With V trimmed by 4 bases and J by 4 bases, 7 bases remained unmatched. Looked up from germline, CDR1 is LGHDT and CDR2 is YNNKEL (reference sequence). The CDR3 nucleotides are TGTGCCAGCAGCCGTCGTAGCGGGGTGTCAGATACGCAGTATTTT. It translates to CASSRRSGVSDTQYF.

This clonotype was observed a few times. The chain joins TRBV10-3 to TRBJ1-5; maybe TRBD1 (6 bases). V was trimmed by 3 bases and J by 6 bases, leaving 9 bases between them. Germline V gene sequence: CDR1 ENHRY, CDR2 SYGVKD. The CDR3 totals 13 residues. Here the CDR3 reads CAISDVRGQPQHF. The DNA for the CDR3 is TGTGCCATCAGTGACGTCAGGGGTCAGCCCCAGCATTTT.

V and J are TRBV4-2 and TRBJ2-3, with TRBD2 matching over 12 bases. Per the germline V gene, CDR1 is LGHNA and CDR2 is YNFKEQ. The CDR3 length is 17 residues. With 4 bases clipped from V and 1 base from J, the junction kept 6 bases outside the gene matches. The DNA of the CDR3 is TGTGCCAGCAGCCGCTCGCTAGCGGGAGGGGGCACAGATACGCAGTATTTT. This translates into CASSRSLAGGGTDTQYF.

This clonotype was picked up a small number of times. The rearrangement joins TRBV12-3 or TRBV12-4 to TRBJ2-1, with a possible D match to TRBD2 (8 bases). The CDR3 is 18 amino acids. Trimming left V 3 bases short and J 8 bases short, with 26 bases between. The CDR3 loop is CASSFGPGAGAGGYEQFF. The DNA of the CDR3 is TGTGCCAGCAGTTTTGGTCCGGGAGCGGGAGCAGGGGGTTATGAGCAGTTCTTC.

The chain is built from TRBV14 and TRBJ1-1; D not certain. In germline, CDR1 is SGHDN, CDR2 FVKESK. The CDR3 sequence is 13 residues long. Trimming pared 10 bases from V and 1 base from J, leaving 13 bases between. The DNA for the CDR3 is TGTGCCACCCAAGAATCTCGGAACACTGAAGCTTTCTTT. Translating it yields CATQESRNTEAFF.

The chain employs TRBV20-1 and TRBJ2-3; the match to TRBD2 covers 10 bases. Trimming cost V 6 bases and J 2 bases; bases outside gene matches: 8. CDR3 size: 15 residues. Germline V CDR1 and CDR2: DFQATT, SNEGSKA (reference sequence). CDR3 loop: CSATGGLADTDTQYF. CDR3 coding DNA: TGCAGTGCGACGGGAGGACTAGCGGACACAGATACGCAGTATTTT.

This clonotype showed up just a few times. The gene calls are TRBV7-2 and TRBJ1-6, with unresolved D. The length of the CDR3 is 13 residues. Looked up from germline, CDR1 is SGHTA and CDR2 is FQGNSA. V lost 5 bases to trimming and J lost 7 bases, with 9 bases between them. The CDR3 reads CASSQKMNSPLHF. The DNA for the CDR3 is TGTGCCAGCAGCCAGAAGATGAATTCACCCCTCCACTTT.

This sequence joins TRBV20-1 and TRBJ2-7; D possibly corresponds to TRBD1 (6 bases). Germline V gene data show CDR1 as DFQATT and CDR2 as SNEGSKA (reference sequence). The CDR3 covers 15 residues. The V end was cut by 0 bases, the J end by 3 bases, with 15 bases between. For the CDR3, the DNA is TGCAGTGCTAGAGATTTCGGACAGACGTTCTACGAGCAGTACTTC. Translating gives CSARDFGQTFYEQYF.

Points on this clonotype: A single base separates this from a much larger clone, so it may be a read error. The chain couples TRBV20-1 to TRBJ2-5; D is ambiguous. Trimming left V 6 bases short and J 1 base short, with 12 bases between. The CDR3 contains 13 residues. In germline, CDR1 is DFQATT, CDR2 SNEGSKA (reference sequence). CDR3 sequence reads: CSAKFDSQETQYF. In DNA form, the CDR3 reads TGCAGTGCAAAATTCGATTCCCAAGAGACCCAGTACTTC.

This chain connects TRBV6-1 to TRBJ1-2, with 7 bases aligning to TRBD1. Germline V gene lookup returns CDR1 MNHNS and CDR2 SASEGT. The ends lost 2 bases at V and 0 bases at J; junction bases unmatched: 6. This CDR3 region has 16 residues. CDR3 DNA sequence: TGTGCCAGCAGTGAACTAGGACAGGCCGCTAACTATGGCTACACCTTC. This codes for CASSELGQAANYGYTF.

This clonotype was detected only a few times. V is TRBV29-1 and J is TRBJ2-3; D possibly corresponds to TRBD2 (5 bases). The germline V and J ends were trimmed by 6 bases and 2 bases, with 12 bases remaining between them. Germline loops: CDR1 SQVTM, CDR2 ANQGSEA. The CDR3 runs to 13 residues. CDR3: CSVGGRPTDTQYF. Written as DNA, the CDR3 is TGCAGCGTCGGCGGGCGACCCACAGATACGCAGTATTTT.

This clonotype was detected many times. V usage is TRBV10-3 and J usage is TRBJ1-2; D gene unclear. The CDR3 spans 13 residues. The germline V and J ends were trimmed by 5 bases and 3 bases, with 10 bases remaining between them. The germline V gene has CDR1 ENHRY and CDR2 SYGVKD. The chain's CDR3 is CAISPDGHYGYTF. CDR3 coding DNA: TGTGCCATCAGTCCGGATGGGCACTATGGCTACACCTTC.

This chain links TRBV5-6 with TRBJ2-1, with D uncertain. V dropped 4 bases and J dropped 0 bases, with 14 bases sitting between them. Germline V lookup: CDR1 SGHDT, CDR2 YYEEEE. The CDR3 has 16 amino acids. The CDR3: CASSGRWSYSYNEQFF. The CDR3 coding sequence is TGTGCCAGCAGCGGCCGGTGGTCCTACTCCTACAATGAGCAGTTCTTC.

The chain has TRBV30 and TRBJ1-2; TRBD1 matches 9 bases. This CDR3 is built from 14 residues. V shed 1 base and J 8 bases; nucleotides not matched to a gene: 8. CDR1 and CDR2 (germline): GTSNPN, SVGIG (reference sequence). CDR3 bases: TGTGCCTGGAGTGGGACAGGGGTCTCCGGGGGCTACACCTTC. Protein sequence: CAWSGTGVSGGYTF.

This clonotype has more than one count but fewer than ten. The chain has TRBV10-3 and TRBJ2-1, with D possibly matching TRBD1 (5 bases). V lost 4 bases to trimming and J lost 2 bases, with 15 bases between them. The CDR3 runs to 16 residues. Germline-derived CDR1 and CDR2 are ENHRY and SYGVKD. The CDR3 sequence: CAISGTERGTYNEQFF. The CDR3 DNA follows: TGTGCCATCAGTGGGACGGAAAGGGGAACCTACAATGAGCAGTTCTTC.

This clonotype showed up just once. V is TRBV29-1 and J is TRBJ1-2; the D is unclear. Trimming removed 3 bases from V and 1 base from J, with 12 bases in between. CDR1 and CDR2 (germline): SQVTM, ANQGSEA. The CDR3 has 14 residues. The CDR3 DNA follows: TGCAGCGTTGAGAGCAGCGGCATTAACTATGGCTACACCTTC. The encoded protein is CSVESSGINYGYTF.

This clonotype appeared a few times. The V call is TRBV7-9, the J call TRBJ2-5; 8 positions agree with TRBD2. Germline-derived CDR1 and CDR2 are SEHNR and FQNEAQ (reference sequence). This CDR3 is built from 16 residues. With V trimmed by 2 bases and J by 5 bases, 10 bases remained unmatched. For the CDR3, the DNA is TGTGCCAGCAGCTTACAGTTCGGGAGGGACCGGGAGACCCAGTACTTC. Amino acids: CASSLQFGRDRETQYF.

J is TRBJ2-7 and V is TRBV28; D is uncertain. Deletions cut 2 bases from V and 10 bases from J, with 9 bases between. Germline V gene sequence: CDR1 MDHEN, CDR2 SYDVKM. The CDR3 consists of 11 residues. This chain's CDR3 is CASSLRQRQYF. In nucleotides, the CDR3 is TGTGCCAGCAGTTTACGGCAGCGACAGTACTTC.

This clonotype has only a few counts. The chain carries TRBV10-3 and TRBJ2-7; the D gene is possibly TRBD1 (6 bases). Per the germline V gene, CDR1 is ENHRY and CDR2 is SYGVKD. The CDR3 totals 14 residues. The V end lost 4 bases, the J end lost 4 bases, and 14 bases lay between the germline ends. CDR3 DNA sequence: TGTGCCATCAGTGGCAGCAGGGGAGAATACGAGCAGTACTTC. This gives the protein CAISGSRGEYEQYF.